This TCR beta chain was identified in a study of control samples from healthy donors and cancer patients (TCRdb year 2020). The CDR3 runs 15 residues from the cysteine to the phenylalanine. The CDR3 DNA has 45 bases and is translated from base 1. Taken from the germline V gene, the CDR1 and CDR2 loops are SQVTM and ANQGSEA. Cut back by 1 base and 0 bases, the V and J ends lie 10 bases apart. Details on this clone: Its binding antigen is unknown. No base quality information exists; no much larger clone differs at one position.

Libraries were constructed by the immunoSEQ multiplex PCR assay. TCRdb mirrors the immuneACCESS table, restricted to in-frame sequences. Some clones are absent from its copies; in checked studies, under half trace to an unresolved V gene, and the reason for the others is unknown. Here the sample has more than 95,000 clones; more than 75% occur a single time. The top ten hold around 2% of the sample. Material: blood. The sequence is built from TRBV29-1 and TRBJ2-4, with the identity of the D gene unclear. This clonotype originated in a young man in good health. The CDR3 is CSVEVGTLAKNIQYF. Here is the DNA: TGCAGCGTTGAAGTGGGAACTTTAGCCAAAAACATTCAGTACTTC. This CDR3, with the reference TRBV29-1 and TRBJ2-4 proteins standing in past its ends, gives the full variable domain SAVISQKPSRDICQRGTSLTIQCQVDSQVTMMFWYRQQPGQSLTLIATANQGSEATYESGFVIDKFPISRPNLTFSTLTVSNMSPEDSSIYLCSVEVGTLAKNIQYFGAGTRLSVL.